The clone carrying this TCR beta chain was counted a few times. The data were obtained in a study of early T cells in non-severe SARS-CoV-2 infection. For the study at large: It was bulk RNA from unsorted whole blood that was sequenced, and the chains were unpaired.

The V end was cut by 6 bases, the J end by 3 bases, with 15 bases between. The length of the CDR3 is 13 residues. Germline V gives CDR1 SQVTM, CDR2 ANQGSEA. TCRdb ran MiXCR on the 5' RACE reads and lists one entry per CDR3 protein. The sample carries 90,000 to 100,000 distinct CDR3 sequences, approximately 13% recorded once. The sequenced sample consisted of whole blood. The chain uses TRBV29-1 and TRBJ2-7, with a tentative D call TRBD2 (6 bases). The source is an adult who was a healthcare worker with PCR-confirmed SARS-CoV-2 infection or an uninfected control (not recorded which). The CDR3 here is CSVVVGGNYEQYF. As DNA, the CDR3 is TGCAGCGTGGTAGTGGGGGGTAACTACGAGCAGTACTTC.